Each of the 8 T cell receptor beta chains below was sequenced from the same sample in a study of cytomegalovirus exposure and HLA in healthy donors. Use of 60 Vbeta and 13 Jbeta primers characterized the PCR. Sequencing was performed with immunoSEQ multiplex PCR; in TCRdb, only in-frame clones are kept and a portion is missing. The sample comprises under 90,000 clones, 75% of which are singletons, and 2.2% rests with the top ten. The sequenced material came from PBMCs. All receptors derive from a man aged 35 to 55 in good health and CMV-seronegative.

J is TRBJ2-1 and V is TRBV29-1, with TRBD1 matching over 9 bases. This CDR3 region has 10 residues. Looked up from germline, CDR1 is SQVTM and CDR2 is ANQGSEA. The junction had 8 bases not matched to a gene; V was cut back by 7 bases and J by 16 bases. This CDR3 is CSAGGQGYFF. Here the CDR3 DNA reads TGCAGCGCAGGGGGACAGGGCTATTTCTTC.

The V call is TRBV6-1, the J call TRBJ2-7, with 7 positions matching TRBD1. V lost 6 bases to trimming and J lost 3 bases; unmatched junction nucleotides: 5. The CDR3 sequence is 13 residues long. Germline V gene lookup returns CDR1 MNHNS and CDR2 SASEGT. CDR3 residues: CASSGTENYEQYF. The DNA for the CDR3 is TGTGCCAGCAGCGGGACAGAGAACTACGAGCAGTACTTC.

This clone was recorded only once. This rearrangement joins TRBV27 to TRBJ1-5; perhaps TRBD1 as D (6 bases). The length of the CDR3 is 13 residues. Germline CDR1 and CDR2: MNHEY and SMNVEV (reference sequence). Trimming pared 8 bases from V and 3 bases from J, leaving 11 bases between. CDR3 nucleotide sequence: TGTGCCAGCCGTACAGGGTACAATCAGCCCCAGCATTTT. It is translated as CASRTGYNQPQHF.

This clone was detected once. The CDR3 DNA follows: TGTGCCAGCAGTGAAGGGACAATATACTACTACGAGCAGTACTTC. Its translation is CASSEGTIYYYEQYF. The chain carries TRBV6-1 and TRBJ2-7, with D possibly matching TRBD1 (5 bases). The CDR3 totals 15 residues. The germline V gene has CDR1 MNHNS and CDR2 SASEGT. Trimming shortened V by 1 base and J by 3 bases, and 13 bases separated the two germline ends.

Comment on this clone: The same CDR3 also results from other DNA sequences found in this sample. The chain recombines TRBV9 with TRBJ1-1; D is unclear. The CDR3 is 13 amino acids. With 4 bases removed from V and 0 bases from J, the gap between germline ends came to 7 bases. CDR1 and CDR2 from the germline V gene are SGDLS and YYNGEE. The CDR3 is CASSNAVNTEAFF. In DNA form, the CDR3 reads TGTGCCAGCAGCAACGCAGTGAACACTGAAGCTTTCTTT.

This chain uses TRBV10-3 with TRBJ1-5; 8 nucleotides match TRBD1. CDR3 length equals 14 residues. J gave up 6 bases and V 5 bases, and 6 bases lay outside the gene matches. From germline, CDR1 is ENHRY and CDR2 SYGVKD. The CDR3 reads CAISPGGLSQPQHF. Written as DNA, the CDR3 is TGTGCCATCAGTCCAGGGGGCCTTAGTCAGCCCCAGCATTTT.

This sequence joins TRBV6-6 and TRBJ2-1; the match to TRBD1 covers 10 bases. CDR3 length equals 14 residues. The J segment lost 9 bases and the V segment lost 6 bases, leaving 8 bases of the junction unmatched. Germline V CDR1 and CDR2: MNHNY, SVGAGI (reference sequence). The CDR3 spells CASRTDRGIFEQFF. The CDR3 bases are TGTGCCAGCAGGACGGACAGGGGGATCTTTGAGCAGTTCTTC.

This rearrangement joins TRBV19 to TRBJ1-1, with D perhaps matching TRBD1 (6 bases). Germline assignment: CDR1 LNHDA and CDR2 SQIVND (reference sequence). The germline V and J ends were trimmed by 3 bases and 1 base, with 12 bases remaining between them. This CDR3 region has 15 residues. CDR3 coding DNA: TGTGCCAGTAGTATGAAGGGACAACCGAACACTGAAGCTTTCTTT. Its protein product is CASSMKGQPNTEAFF.